This T cell receptor (beta chain) was documented in a study of T cells in Graves' hyperthyroidism and ophthalmopathy. Thyroid ultrasound and orbital computed tomography, with clinical symptoms and serum thyroxine and TRAb, informed diagnoses. This clonotype occurred a few times. Using RNA transcripts as the source, TCR beta CDR3 regions were amplified. HTBI primers were used for first-round RT-PCR of the TCR CDR3. TCRdb called the multiplex PCR reads again in MiXCR, with one record for every CDR3 protein. This table has some 560,000 distinct CDR3 sequences, around a sixth appearing once. Trimming removed 2 bases from V and 0 bases from J, with 11 bases in between. Germline V gene data show CDR1 as MNHGY and CDR2 as SVAAGI. The CDR3 extends over 15 amino acids.

This receptor was obtained from a woman aged 30 to 39 with Graves' hyperthyroidism. Input material: blood. This chain joins TRBV6-9 and TRBJ2-7, with a tentative D call TRBD2 (5 bases). CDR3 DNA: TGTGCCAGCAGTTATGGGCCGGGGTTCTCCTACGAGCAGTACTTC. Encoded protein: CASSYGPGFSYEQYF.